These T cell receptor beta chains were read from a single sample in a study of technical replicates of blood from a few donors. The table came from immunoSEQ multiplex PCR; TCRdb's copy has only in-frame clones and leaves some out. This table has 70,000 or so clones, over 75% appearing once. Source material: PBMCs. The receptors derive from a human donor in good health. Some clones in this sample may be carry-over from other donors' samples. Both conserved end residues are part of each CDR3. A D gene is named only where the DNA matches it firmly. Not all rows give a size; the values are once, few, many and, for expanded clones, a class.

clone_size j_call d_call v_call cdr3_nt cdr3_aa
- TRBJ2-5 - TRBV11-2 TGTGCCAGCAGCTTCGGAGAGACCCAGTACTTC CASSFGETQYF
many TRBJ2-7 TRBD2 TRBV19 TGTGCCAGTAGTATACGGGGGAGGGCCTACGAGCAGTACTTC CASSIRGRAYEQYF
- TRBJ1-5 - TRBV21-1 TGTGCCAGCAGCACAGGAGGAGGCAGGGACACCTATAGCAATCAGCCCCAGCATTTT CASSTGGGRDTYSNQPQHF
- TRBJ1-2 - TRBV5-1 TGCGCCAGTCGGAACGGGGGTACCAACTATGGCTACACCTTC CASRNGGTNYGYTF
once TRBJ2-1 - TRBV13 TGTGCCAGCAGCTTAGAAGGAACGGGGACCTACAATGAGCAGTTCTTC CASSLEGTGTYNEQFF
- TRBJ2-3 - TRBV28 TGTGCCAGCAGTGGACAGGAAGCGGGTAGCACAGATACGCAGTATTTT CASSGQEAGSTDTQYF
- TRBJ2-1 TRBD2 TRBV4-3 TGCGCCAGCAGCCAAGAAGCGGGGAACTACAATGAGCAGTTCTTC CASSQEAGNYNEQFF
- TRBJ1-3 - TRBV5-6 TGTGCCAGCAGCTTTTCAGGGGCTGGAAACACCATATATTTT CASSFSGAGNTIYF
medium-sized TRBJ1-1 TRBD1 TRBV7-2 TGTGCCAGCAGCCTTAGGGGACAGATTGAAGCTTTCTTT CASSLRGQIEAFF
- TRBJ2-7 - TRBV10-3 TGTGCCGCGGGGGGACAGGGAGCCTACGAGCAGTACTTC CAAGGQGAYEQYF
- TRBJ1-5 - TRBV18 TGTGCCAGCTCACCGGGACTTAATAGCAATCAGCCCCAGCATTTT CASSPGLNSNQPQHF
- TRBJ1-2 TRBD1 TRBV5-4 TGTGCCAGCAGCCCAACAGGGGGCGGAAACTATGGCTACACCTTC CASSPTGGGNYGYTF
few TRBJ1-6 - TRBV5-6 TGTGCCAGCAGCCCTGACAGGATCGGATCACCCCTCCACTTT CASSPDRIGSPLHF
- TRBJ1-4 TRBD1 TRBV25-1 TGTGCCAGCAGTATGACAGGGGGGTATGAAAAACTGTTTTTT CASSMTGGYEKLFF
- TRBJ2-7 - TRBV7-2 TGTGCCAGCAGCTTAGATCGCGGGGTTGACGAGCAGTACTTC CASSLDRGVDEQYF
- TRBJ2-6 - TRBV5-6 TGTGCCAGCAGCTCGATGGTAAGGAGCTCTGGGGCCAACGTCCTGACTTTC CASSSMVRSSGANVLTF
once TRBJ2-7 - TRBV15 TGTGCCACCAGCAGAGCGGCAGGGCGGTCGGACGAGCAGTACTTC CATSRAAGRSDEQYF
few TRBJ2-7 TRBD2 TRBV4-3 TGCGCCAGCAGCCAAGATCAGCGGGGCAGCTACGAGCAGTACTTC CASSQDQRGSYEQYF
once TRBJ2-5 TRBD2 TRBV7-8 TGTGCCAGCAGCTTAAGGATCCTTGTTAGCGGGGGGATGGAGACCCAGTACTTC CASSLRILVSGGMETQYF
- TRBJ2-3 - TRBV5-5 TGTGCCAGCAGCCGTTCCCCGACAGTTTACTTAGATACGCAGTATTTT CASSRSPTVYLDTQYF
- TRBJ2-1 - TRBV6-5 TGTGCCAGCACCTCAGGGTCCTACAATGAGCAGTTCTTC CASTSGSYNEQFF
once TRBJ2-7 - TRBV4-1 TGCGCCAGCAGCCACGACGCCAGGGGACCCAGCTACGAGCAGTACTTC CASSHDARGPSYEQYF
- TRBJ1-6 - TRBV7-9 TGTGCCAGCAGCTTGTCGGGAGATAATTCACCCCTCCACTTT CASSLSGDNSPLHF
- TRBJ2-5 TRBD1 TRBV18 TGTGCCAGCTCTGGACAGGGATCGTGGGAGACCCAGTACTTC CASSGQGSWETQYF
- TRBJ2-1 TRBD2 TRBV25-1 TGTGCCAGCAGTGAAACTTCTAGCGGGATCCGTCAGTTCTTC CASSETSSGIRQFF
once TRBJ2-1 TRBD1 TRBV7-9 TGTGCCAGCAGCTTGATGACAGGGGATGAGCAGTTCTTC CASSLMTGDEQFF
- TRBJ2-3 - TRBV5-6 TGTGCCAGGGGAGAGTGTTTTGGGGGGGCCTGCACAGATACGCAGTATTTT CARGECFGGACTDTQYF
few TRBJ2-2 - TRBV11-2 TGTGCCAGCAGCTCCCTCAACACCGGGGAGCTGTTTTTT CASSSLNTGELFF
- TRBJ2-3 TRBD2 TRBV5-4 TGTGCCAGCAGCTTGAGGCTAGCGGGGGGGAGCACAGATACGCAGTATTTT CASSLRLAGGSTDTQYF
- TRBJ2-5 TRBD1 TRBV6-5 TGTGCCAGCAGTTACTCGCACAGGGGAGAGACCCAGTACTTC CASSYSHRGETQYF
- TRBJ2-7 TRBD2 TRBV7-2 TGTGCCAGCAGCGGAACTAGCGGCTCCTACGAGCAGTACTTC CASSGTSGSYEQYF
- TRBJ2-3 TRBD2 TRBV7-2 TGTGCCAGCAGCGCGGGAGGAGGGTGGGCAGATACGCAGTATTTT CASSAGGGWADTQYF
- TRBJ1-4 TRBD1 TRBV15 TGTGCCACCAGCCTTATGGGACAGGCCGCTGAAAAACTGTTTTTT CATSLMGQAAEKLFF
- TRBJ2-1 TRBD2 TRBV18 TGTGCCAGCTCCGGGGGACTAGCGGGCTACTACTACAATGAGCAGTTCTTC CASSGGLAGYYYNEQFF
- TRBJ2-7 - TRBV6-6 TGTGCCAGCAGTTTGAAAACTTTCTACGAGCAGTACTTC CASSLKTFYEQYF
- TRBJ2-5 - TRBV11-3 TGTGCCAGCAGCCATCGATGGGGCGAGACCCAGTACTTC CASSHRWGETQYF
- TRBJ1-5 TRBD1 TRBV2 TGTGCCAGCAGCAAACAGGGGGCTCATGGTCAGCCCCAGCATTTT CASSKQGAHGQPQHF
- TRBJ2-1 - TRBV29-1 TGCAGCGTCAAAGCGGGTAACCCCTACAATGAGCAGTTCTTC CSVKAGNPYNEQFF
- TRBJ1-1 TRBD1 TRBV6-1 TGTGCCAGCCACAGGGGGCTTGGGGCTTTCTTT CASHRGLGAFF
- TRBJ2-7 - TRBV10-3 TGTGCCATCAGTGCGAGTCAGGGCTACGAGCAGTACTTC CAISASQGYEQYF
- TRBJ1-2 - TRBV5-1 TGCGCCAGCAGCTCAGAGACAGCTAACTATGGCTACACCTTC CASSSETANYGYTF
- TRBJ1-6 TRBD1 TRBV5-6 TGTGCCAGCAGCTTGGATGACCGGACAGGGTGGTCACCCCTCCACTTT CASSLDDRTGWSPLHF
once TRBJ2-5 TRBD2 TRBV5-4 TGTGCCAGCAGCTTGGGGCTAGCGGGAGGGAGAGAGACCCAGTACTTC CASSLGLAGGRETQYF
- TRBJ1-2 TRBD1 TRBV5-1 TGCGCCAGCAGACCCGACAGGGGGCTTGTCTACACCTTC CASRPDRGLVYTF
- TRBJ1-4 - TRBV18 TGTGCCAGCTCACCATATCAGGCAACTAATGAAAAACTGTTTTTT CASSPYQATNEKLFF
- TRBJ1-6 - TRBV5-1 TGCGCCAGCAGCGAGGTGGCAGCATTAAATTCACCCCTCCACTTT CASSEVAALNSPLHF
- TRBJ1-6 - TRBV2 TGTGCCAGCAGTGAATACCGTCCAGGGTCCCTCCACTTT CASSEYRPGSLHF
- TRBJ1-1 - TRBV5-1 TGCGCCAGCACCCCTGGCGGGGGGCTGGACACTGAAGCTTTCTTT CASTPGGGLDTEAFF
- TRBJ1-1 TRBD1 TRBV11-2 TGTGCCAGCAGCTTAAGATTTGGGACAGTGAACACTGAAGCTTTCTTT CASSLRFGTVNTEAFF
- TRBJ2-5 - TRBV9 TGTGCCAGCAGCCCAGACTATGGTGAGACCCAGTACTTC CASSPDYGETQYF
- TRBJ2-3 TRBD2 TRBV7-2 TGTGCCAGCAGCTACAGGACTAGCGGGGGGGTCCGCACAGATACGCAGTATTTT CASSYRTSGGVRTDTQYF
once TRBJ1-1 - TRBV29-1 TGCAGCGTTGAAAACCCGACCCAGGGGAGGGGTGAAGCTTTCTTT CSVENPTQGRGEAFF
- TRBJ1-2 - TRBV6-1 TGTGCCAGCAGAGTCGGGGACTCCAGCTATGGCTACACCTTC CASRVGDSSYGYTF